The clone carrying this T cell receptor (beta chain) was seen only once. Its target is unknown. Other DNA sequences in this specimen translate into the identical CDR3. The data derive from a study of cytomegalovirus exposure and HLA in healthy donors. Overall study results and limits: A later analysis reportedly found fewer N-insertions in an Asian-associated ancestry cluster than the roughly 680-donor mean. With DRB1 most and HLA-C fewest, TCR association rates differed between HLA loci in a later analysis. Because they were indistinguishable, some V segments, including TRBV6-2 and TRBV6-3, were excluded. Accurate HLA-A and HLA-B prediction from TCR beta sequences was reported for most subjects.

Use of 60 Vbeta and 13 Jbeta primers characterized the PCR. Sequencing was performed with immunoSEQ multiplex PCR; in TCRdb, only in-frame clones are kept and a portion is missing. Among some 180,000 clones listed, about four fifths were seen once. Germline V gives CDR1 LGHNA, CDR2 YNFKEQ. After removal of 3 bases from V and 4 bases from J, the junction contained 5 bases not matched to a gene. The CDR3 is 14 residues long. The specimen sequenced was PBMCs. This clonotype originated in a male donor in good health and CMV-seronegative. The chain has TRBV4-2 and TRBJ2-5, with 7 bases fitting TRBD2. The CDR3 DNA sequence: TGTGCCAGCAGCCAGGGTGGGGAGGGAGAGACCCAGTACTTC. It yields the protein CASSQGGEGETQYF.